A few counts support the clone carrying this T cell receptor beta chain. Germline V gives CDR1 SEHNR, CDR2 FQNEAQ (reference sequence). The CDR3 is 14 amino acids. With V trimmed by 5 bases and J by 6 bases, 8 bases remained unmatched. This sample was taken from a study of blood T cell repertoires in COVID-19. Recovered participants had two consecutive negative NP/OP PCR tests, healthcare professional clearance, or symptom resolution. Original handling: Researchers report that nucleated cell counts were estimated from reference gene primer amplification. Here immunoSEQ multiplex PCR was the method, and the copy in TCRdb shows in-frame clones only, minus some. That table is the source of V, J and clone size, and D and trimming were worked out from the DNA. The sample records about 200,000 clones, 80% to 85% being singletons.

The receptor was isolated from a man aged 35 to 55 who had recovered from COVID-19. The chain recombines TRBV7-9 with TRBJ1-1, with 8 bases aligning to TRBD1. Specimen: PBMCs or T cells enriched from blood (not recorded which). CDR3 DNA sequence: TGTGCCAGCAGCCGGGGACAGGCGCGGGCTGAAGCTTTCTTT. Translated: CASSRGQARAEAFF.